This TCR beta chain was found in a study of identical twins. Overall study findings and caveats: Diverse VJ usage suggested most zero-insertion clonotypes were not invariant T cells. Within cord blood, abundant beta clonotypes carried fewer insertions, but memory repertoires showed no such trend. There was more out-of-frame TCR alpha sharing in monozygotic twins than models estimated.

A single record per CDR3 protein comes from TCRdb applying MiXCR to the 5' RACE reads. In the table there are 300,000 to 350,000 distinct CDR3 sequences, 9% to 15% of which are singletons. This clonotype has at least ten counts. Its antigen remains unidentified. The sample was also reused in another study, on yellow fever vaccine responses in identical twins.

The sequencing sample was made of CD8+ T cells sorted from blood. The sequence derives from a woman in her late teens or twenties in good health.

CDR3: CASSLESSYEQYV. CDR3 coding DNA: TGTGCCAGCAGCCTAGAGAGCTCCTACGAGCAGTACGTC. The chain combines TRBV7-8 with TRBJ2-7; D remains ambiguous. The CDR3 runs 13 residues. Germline V CDR1 and CDR2: SGHVS, FQNEAQ. Trimming pared 5 bases from V and 0 bases from J, leaving 8 bases between.